This T cell receptor (beta chain) emerged from a study of T cells in Graves' hyperthyroidism and ophthalmopathy. Orbital computed tomography, thyroid ultrasound, serum thyroxine and TRAb, and clinical symptoms together informed the diagnoses. The sample holds a few counts of this clonotype. Its antigen is unidentified. The trim removed 4 bases at V and 3 bases at J, leaving 1 base unmatched. Germline CDR1 SQVTM, CDR2 ANQGSEA. This CDR3 region has 13 residues. RNA transcripts gave rise to amplified TCR beta CDR3 regions. First-round RT-PCR targeting the TCR CDR3 was performed with the HTBI primer set. One entry per CDR3 protein results from TCRdb running MiXCR on the multiplex PCR reads. The sample contains approximately 400,000 distinct CDR3 sequences, approximately 14% of which appear only once. Study results and caveats: Appearing also in blood were most of the thyroid clonotypes expanded above 0.001. Progression to ophthalmopathy was predicted a median of roughly seven months early.

Material for sequencing was blood. This receptor was identified in a woman between 18 and 29 years old with Graves' hyperthyroidism. V gene TRBV29-1 combines with J gene TRBJ2-5; 11 bases agree with TRBD2. The CDR3 DNA follows: TGCAGCGTTGCTAGCGGGGGGAAAGAGACCCAGTACTTC. Amino acid sequence: CSVASGGKETQYF.